A single sample gave rise to the 27 T cell receptor beta chains below, sequenced in a study of a mutant IDH1 vaccine in newly diagnosed glioma (dated by TCRdb to about 2021). Libraries were built with the immunoSEQ multiplex PCR assay. Sourced from immuneACCESS, this table was stored by TCRdb with only in-frame sequences that have V and J called. A share of the clones is absent; for the studies checked, an unresolved V gene accounts for under half, and the remainder has no known explanation. Counted in this sample were tens of thousands of clones; less than 75% of them appeared once. In total, the top ten clones hold 4.5% to 5.5% of the sample. Per the publication, the time point label means: week 47, end of study. Each vaccine dose, consisting of 300 ug of a 20-mer mutant IDH1 peptide in Montanide, was administered subcutaneously with topical imiquimod. No antigen has been identified for these receptors.

The sample consisted of peripheral blood mononuclear cells (PBMCs), taken from a glioma patient whose treatment included an IDH1 peptide vaccine. The receptors here all came from a middle-aged man with glioma. Some clones in this sample may be carry-over from other donors' samples.

The table lists this clone with a few counts. CDR3 residues: CASRSSGGAENIQYF. The CDR3 nucleotides are TGTGCCAGCAGATCTAGCGGGGGGGCCGAAAACATTCAGTACTTC. The chain links TRBV7-9 to TRBJ2-4, with 12 bases matching TRBD2. Germline loops: CDR1 SEHNR, CDR2 FQNEAQ (reference sequence). V dropped 6 bases and J dropped 5; count of bases not matched to a gene: 5. The CDR3 is 15 amino acids.

This clone has only a few counts. The chain joins TRBV9 to TRBJ1-3; D gene uncertain. The V gene lost 0 bases and the J gene lost 0 bases, with 13 bases spanning the gap. CDR1 SGDLS and CDR2 YYNGEE come from the germline V gene. The CDR3 spans 17 residues. CDR3 DNA: TGTGCCAGCAGCGTAGGCGTGGGGTTCAGCTCTGGAAACACCATATATTTT. Protein: CASSVGVGFSSGNTIYF. Full variable domain (remainder filled in from reference TRBV9 and TRBJ1-3): DSGVTQTPKHLITATGQRVTLRCSPRSGDLSVYWYQQSLDQGLQFLIQYYNGEERAKGNILERFSAQQFPDLHSELNLSSLELGDSALYFCASSVGVGFSSGNTIYFGEGSWLTVV.

The chain joins TRBV7-6 to TRBJ1-1, with a weak D call TRBD1 (6 bases). The CDR3 spans 17 residues. The V gene lost 1 base and the J gene lost 1 base, with 16 bases spanning the gap. From germline, CDR1 is SGHVS and CDR2 FNYEAQ. The CDR3 loop reads CASSLVPVAGQNTEAFF. CDR3 nucleotide sequence: TGTGCCAGCAGCTTAGTCCCCGTTGCGGGACAGAACACTGAAGCTTTCTTT.

The V and J genes are TRBV18 and TRBJ1-5; 8 nucleotides line up with TRBD1. The CDR3 runs 13 residues. The junction had 3 bases not matched to a gene; V was cut back by 2 bases and J by 9 bases. Looked up from germline, CDR1 is KGHSH and CDR2 is LQKENI. CDR3 residues: CASSPDRGWPQHF. Here the CDR3 DNA reads TGTGCCAGCTCACCAGACAGGGGATGGCCCCAGCATTTT.

J is TRBJ2-5 and V is TRBV7-3; D is uncertain. Per the germline V gene, CDR1 is SGHTA and CDR2 is FQGTGA. Deletions cut 4 bases from V and 6 bases from J, with 9 bases between. This CDR3 region has 12 residues. The CDR3, as DNA: TGTGCCAGCAGCTCAGATAGGAAGACCCAGTACTTC. This gives the protein CASSSDRKTQYF. Supplemented by reference TRBV7-3 and TRBJ2-5, the full variable domain reads GAGVSQTPSNKVTEKGKYVELRCDPISGHTALYWYRQSLGQGPEFLIYFQGTGAADDSGLPNDRFFAVRPEGSVSTLKIQRTERGDSAVYLCASSSDRKTQYFGPGTRLLVL.

The count of this clone is one. The CDR3: CASSLSGQSYEQYF. Written as DNA, the CDR3 is TGTGCCAGCAGCTTAAGTGGTCAGTCTTACGAGCAGTACTTC. The chain couples TRBV7-2 to TRBJ2-7; D remains ambiguous. The CDR3 length is 14 residues. The V gene lost 2 bases and the J gene lost 4 bases, with 12 bases spanning the gap. Germline CDR1 reads SGHTA; CDR2 reads FQGNSA.

The chain recombines TRBV6-1 with TRBJ2-5; the match to TRBD1 covers 7 bases. The V gene end was trimmed by 5 bases and the J gene end by 2 bases; junction bases not matched to a gene: 8. Germline V CDR1 and CDR2: MNHNS, SASEGT. There are 15 residues in the CDR3. The CDR3 nucleotides read TGTGCCAGCAGTACCATACCGGGACAGCAAGAGACCCAGTACTTC. It is translated as CASSTIPGQQETQYF.

V usage is TRBV18 and J usage is TRBJ1-1; D is uncertain. Germline CDR1 is KGHSH and CDR2 is LQKENI. The length of the CDR3 is 13 residues. The V end was cut by 4 bases, the J end by 2 bases, with 8 bases between. The CDR3 region is CASSRTDNTEAFF. DNA of the CDR3: TGTGCCAGCTCACGAACGGACAACACTGAAGCTTTCTTT.

This clone was observed a handful of times. The J gene is TRBJ2-7, the V gene TRBV6-6, with D possibly being TRBD1 or TRBD2 (5 bases each). The CDR3 covers 13 residues. Trimming left V 5 bases short and J 3 bases short, with 11 bases between. Germline V CDR1 and CDR2: MNHNY, SVGAGI (reference sequence). CDR3 nucleotides: TGTGCCAGCAGTCCCAGTGGGGGCTACGAGCAGTACTTC. Its translation is CASSPSGGYEQYF.

The chain employs TRBV7-9 and TRBJ1-6; 7 bases match TRBD1. The germline CDR1 and CDR2 sequences are SEHNR and FQNEAQ (reference sequence). There are 13 residues in the CDR3. The J segment lost 14 bases and the V segment lost 5 bases, leaving 9 bases of the junction unmatched. CDR3 nucleotide sequence: TGTGCCAGCAGCCCCAAGGACAGGTGGGCCCTCCACTTT. Protein sequence: CASSPKDRWALHF.

A single count supports this clone. The chain recombines TRBV19 with TRBJ2-3, with 11 bases fitting TRBD2. There are 17 residues in the CDR3. V was clipped by 5 bases and J by 2 bases; unmatched bases: 9. Germline CDR1 reads LNHDA; CDR2 reads SQIVND (reference sequence). CDR3 nucleotides: TGTGCCAGTAGTCCCCCTACTAGCGGGGGACCCACAGATACGCAGTATTTT. Translating gives CASSPPTSGGPTDTQYF.

This chain joins TRBV9 and TRBJ2-5; D is perhaps TRBD1 or TRBD2 (5 bases each). Germline V CDR1 and CDR2: SGDLS, YYNGEE. CDR3 length: 13 amino acids. Trimming took off 3 bases at V and 5 bases at J, with 11 bases between the two ends. The CDR3 loop is CASSGGPGETQYF. The CDR3 nucleotides are TGTGCCAGCAGCGGGGGCCCGGGGGAGACCCAGTACTTC.

The chain carries TRBV14 and TRBJ2-5; TRBD1 might be the D (5 bases). The V end was cut by 4 bases, the J end by 1 base, with 13 bases between. CDR3 length: 15 residues. Germline loops: CDR1 SGHDN, CDR2 FVKESK. CDR3 bases: TGTGCCAGCAGCCGAGTAAAGGGGCCCCAAGAGACCCAGTACTTC. Protein sequence: CASSRVKGPQETQYF.

This clone was counted between two and nine times. The genes are TRBV19 and TRBJ1-1; unclear D gene. The V end was cut by 3 bases, the J end by 3 bases, with 8 bases between. The CDR3 sequence is 13 residues long. CDR1 and CDR2 (germline): LNHDA, SQIVND (reference sequence). Here the CDR3 DNA reads TGTGCCAGTAGTATGGGAGTCTACACTGAAGCTTTCTTT. This codes for CASSMGVYTEAFF. Full variable domain (remainder filled in from reference TRBV19 and TRBJ1-1): DGGITQSPKYLFRKEGQNVTLSCEQNLNHDAMYWYRQDPGQGLRLIYYSQIVNDFQKGDIAEGYSVSREKKESFPLTVTSAQKNPTAFYLCASSMGVYTEAFFGQGTRLTVV.

This clone turned up a few times. The chain is built from TRBV20-1 and TRBJ2-7, with D unresolved. Trimming pared 8 bases from V and 3 bases from J, leaving 11 bases between. This CDR3 spans 11 amino acids. Germline V gene data show CDR1 as DFQATT and CDR2 as SNEGSKA (reference sequence). The CDR3, as DNA: TGCAGTCTCGCCGGCGGCTACGAGCAGTACTTC. This encodes CSLAGGYEQYF.

The chain employs TRBV9 and TRBJ1-1; the D gene is possibly TRBD1 (6 bases). CDR1 and CDR2 (germline): SGDLS, YYNGEE. V was cut by 3 bases and J by 0 bases, with 9 bases left in between. This CDR3 is built from 14 residues. CDR3 protein: CASSETGMNTEAFF. CDR3 nucleotides: TGTGCCAGCAGCGAGACAGGTATGAACACTGAAGCTTTCTTT.

The CDR3 reads CASSQGLRTGAYNEQFF. In nucleotides, the CDR3 is TGCGCCAGCAGCCAAGGCTTAAGGACAGGGGCCTACAATGAGCAGTTCTTC. The chain recombines TRBV4-1 with TRBJ2-1; TRBD1 agrees at 9 bases. CDR3 length: 17 amino acids. With V trimmed by 1 base and J by 2 bases, 6 bases remained unmatched. In germline, CDR1 is MGHRA, CDR2 YSYEKL.

The rearrangement links TRBV7-2 to TRBJ1-2, with unresolved D. There are 12 residues in the CDR3. Between the trimmed V and J ends, which lost 5 bases and 5 bases, there was a span of 9 bases. Germline V gene lookup returns CDR1 SGHTA and CDR2 FQGNSA. CDR3 residues: CASSPDLYGYTF. The CDR3 coding sequence is TGTGCCAGCAGCCCCGACCTATATGGCTACACCTTC. Combining the CDR3 with reference TRBV7-2 and TRBJ1-2 gives the whole variable domain GAGVSQSPSNKVTEKGKDVELRCDPISGHTALYWYRQSLGQGLEFLIYFQGNSAPDKSGLPSDRFSAERTGGSVSTLTIQRTQQEDSAVYLCASSPDLYGYTFGSGTRLTVV.

V gene TRBV29-1 combines with J gene TRBJ2-5, with D perhaps TRBD1 (5 bases). The CDR3 extends over 15 amino acids. Germline CDR1 is SQVTM and CDR2 is ANQGSEA. V dropped 2 bases and J dropped 0 bases, with 13 bases sitting between them. The CDR3 DNA follows: TGCAGCGTTGAAAGTGACAGATCGTACCAAGAGACCCAGTACTTC. Translated: CSVESDRSYQETQYF.

As DNA, the CDR3 is TGCAGCGTTGAAAGGGGGGACAGGGGGCACTTAGGTCGTGGCTACACCTTC. This translates into CSVERGDRGHLGRGYTF. This chain uses TRBV29-1 with TRBJ1-2, with TRBD1 matching over 12 bases. This CDR3 is 17 amino acids long. With 2 bases clipped from V and 7 bases from J, the junction kept 14 bases outside the gene matches. Germline V gene sequence: CDR1 SQVTM, CDR2 ANQGSEA.

V is TRBV2 and J is TRBJ1-6; no reliable D call. Looked up from germline, CDR1 is SNHLY and CDR2 is FYNNEI. Trimming pared 4 bases from V and 9 bases from J, leaving 13 bases between. The CDR3 is 14 amino acids. CDR3 sequence (DNA): TGTGCCAGCAGTGTTGACGGGCGGGGTTCACCCCTCCACTTT. Amino acids: CASSVDGRGSPLHF.

The genes are TRBV30 and TRBJ2-2, with 11 bases identical to TRBD2. J gave up 5 bases and V 1 base, and 3 bases lay outside the gene matches. Germline V gene sequence: CDR1 GTSNPN, CDR2 SVGIG (reference sequence). This CDR3 contains 15 residues. In DNA, the CDR3 is TGTGCCTGGAGTGGCCTAGCGGGGGGTACCGGGGAGCTGTTTTTT. It specifies CAWSGLAGGTGELFF.

The CDR3 spells CASSPTGSYEQYF. The CDR3 nucleotides are TGTGCCAGCAGCCCAACAGGTTCCTACGAGCAGTACTTC. V is TRBV7-8 and J is TRBJ2-7; a weak D match, TRBD1 (5 bases). From germline, CDR1 is SGHVS and CDR2 FQNEAQ. Trimming took off 5 bases at V and 1 base at J, with 9 bases between the two ends. The CDR3 is made up of 13 amino acids.

The table lists this clone with a count of one. V gene TRBV5-1 combines with J gene TRBJ1-1; 7 positions match TRBD1. The germline V gene has CDR1 SGHRS and CDR2 YFSETQ. The CDR3 is 14 amino acids. Losses at the gene ends were 2 bases for V and 1 base for J; bases not matched to a gene: 2. In nucleotides, the CDR3 is TGCGCCAGCAGCTTCCGGACAGGGAACACTGAAGCTTTCTTT. Translating it yields CASSFRTGNTEAFF.

The chain combines TRBV27 with TRBJ2-1; D could derive from TRBD1 or TRBD2 (6 bases each). The CDR3 sequence is 14 residues long. Trimming removed 5 bases at V and 2 bases at J, with 10 bases between. Looked up from germline, CDR1 is MNHEY and CDR2 is SMNVEV (reference sequence). The DNA of the CDR3 is TGTGCCAGCAGTCTTGGGGGGCCCTACAATGAGCAGTTCTTC. It is translated as CASSLGGPYNEQFF.

In this sample, this clone turned up a few times. The V and J genes are TRBV2 and TRBJ1-5, with D hard to call. V was trimmed by 4 bases and J by 5 bases, leaving 15 bases between them. The CDR3 sequence is 15 residues long. Per germline, CDR1 SNHLY and CDR2 FYNNEI. The CDR3 nucleotides are TGTGCCAGCAGTGTTGTAAGGCAGCCAGATCAGCCCCAGCATTTT. Its protein is CASSVVRQPDQPQHF.

The gene calls are TRBV9 and TRBJ2-5, with unresolved D. V lost 0 bases and J 4 bases, leaving 10 bases between the germline ends. The CDR3 loop spans 14 amino acids. The V gene's germline CDR1 is SGDLS and CDR2 YYNGEE. CDR3 residues: CASSVAKGTETQYF. The CDR3 DNA reads as TGTGCCAGCAGCGTAGCCAAGGGTACAGAGACCCAGTACTTC.